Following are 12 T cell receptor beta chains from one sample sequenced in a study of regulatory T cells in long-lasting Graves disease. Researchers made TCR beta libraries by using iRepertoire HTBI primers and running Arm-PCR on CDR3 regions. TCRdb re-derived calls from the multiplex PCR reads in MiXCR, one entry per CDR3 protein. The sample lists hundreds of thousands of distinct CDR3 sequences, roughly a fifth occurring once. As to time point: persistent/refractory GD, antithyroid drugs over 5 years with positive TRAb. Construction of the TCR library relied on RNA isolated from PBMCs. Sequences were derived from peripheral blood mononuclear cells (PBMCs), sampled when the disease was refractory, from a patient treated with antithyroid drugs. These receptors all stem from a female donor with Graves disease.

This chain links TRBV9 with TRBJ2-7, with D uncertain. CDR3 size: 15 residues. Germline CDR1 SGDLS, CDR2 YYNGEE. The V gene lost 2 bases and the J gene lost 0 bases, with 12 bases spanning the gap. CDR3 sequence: CASSVHAGVSYEQYF. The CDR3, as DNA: TGTGCCAGCAGCGTCCATGCAGGTGTCTCCTACGAGCAGTACTTC. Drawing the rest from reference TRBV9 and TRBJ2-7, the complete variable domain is DSGVTQTPKHLITATGQRVTLRCSPRSGDLSVYWYQQSLDQGLQFLIQYYNGEERAKGNILERFSAQQFPDLHSELNLSSLELGDSALYFCASSVHAGVSYEQYFGPGTRLTVT.

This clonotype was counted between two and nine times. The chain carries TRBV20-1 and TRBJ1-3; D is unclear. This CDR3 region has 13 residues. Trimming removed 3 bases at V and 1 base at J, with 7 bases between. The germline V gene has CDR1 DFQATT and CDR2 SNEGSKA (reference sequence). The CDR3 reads CSARSDSGNTIYF. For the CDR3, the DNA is TGCAGTGCTAGGTCGGATTCTGGAAACACCATATATTTT.

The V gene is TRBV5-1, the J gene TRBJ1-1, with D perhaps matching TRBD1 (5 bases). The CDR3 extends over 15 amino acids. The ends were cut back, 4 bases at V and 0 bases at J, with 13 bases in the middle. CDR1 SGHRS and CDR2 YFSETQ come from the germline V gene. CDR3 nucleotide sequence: TGCGCCAGCAGCCTTACGCGGGACTTGAACACTGAAGCTTTCTTT. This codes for CASSLTRDLNTEAFF.

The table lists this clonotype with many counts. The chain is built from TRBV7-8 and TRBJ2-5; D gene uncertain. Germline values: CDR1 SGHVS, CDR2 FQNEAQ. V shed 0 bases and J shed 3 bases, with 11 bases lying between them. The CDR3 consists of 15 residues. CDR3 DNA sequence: TGTGCCAGCAGCTTAGCGGTGGGTCTAGAAGAGACCCAGTACTTC. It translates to CASSLAVGLEETQYF.

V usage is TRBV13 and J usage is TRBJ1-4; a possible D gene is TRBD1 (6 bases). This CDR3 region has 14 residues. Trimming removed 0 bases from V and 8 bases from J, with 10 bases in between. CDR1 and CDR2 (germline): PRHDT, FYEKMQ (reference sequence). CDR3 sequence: CASSLGRDMEKLFF. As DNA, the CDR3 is TGTGCCAGCAGCTTAGGCCGGGACATGGAAAAACTGTTTTTT.

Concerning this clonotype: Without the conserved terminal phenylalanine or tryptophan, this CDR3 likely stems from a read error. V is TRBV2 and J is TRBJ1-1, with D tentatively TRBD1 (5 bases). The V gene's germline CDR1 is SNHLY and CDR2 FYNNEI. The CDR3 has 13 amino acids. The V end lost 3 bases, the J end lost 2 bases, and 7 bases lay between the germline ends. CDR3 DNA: TGTGCCAGCAGTGACAGGGTTAACACTGAAGCTTTCCTT. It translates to CASSDRVNTEAFL.

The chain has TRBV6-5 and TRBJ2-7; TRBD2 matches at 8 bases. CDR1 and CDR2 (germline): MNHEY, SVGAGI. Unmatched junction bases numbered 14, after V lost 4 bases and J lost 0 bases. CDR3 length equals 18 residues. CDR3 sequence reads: CASSFPGRASSLSYEQYF. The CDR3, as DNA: TGTGCCAGCAGTTTCCCCGGGAGGGCTTCTTCTCTCTCCTACGAGCAGTACTTC.

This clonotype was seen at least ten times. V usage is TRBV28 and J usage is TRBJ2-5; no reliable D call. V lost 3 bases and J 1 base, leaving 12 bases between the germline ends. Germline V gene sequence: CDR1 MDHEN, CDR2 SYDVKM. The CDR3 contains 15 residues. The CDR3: CASSFLPATQETQYF. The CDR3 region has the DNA TGTGCCAGCAGTTTCCTTCCGGCTACCCAAGAGACCCAGTACTTC.

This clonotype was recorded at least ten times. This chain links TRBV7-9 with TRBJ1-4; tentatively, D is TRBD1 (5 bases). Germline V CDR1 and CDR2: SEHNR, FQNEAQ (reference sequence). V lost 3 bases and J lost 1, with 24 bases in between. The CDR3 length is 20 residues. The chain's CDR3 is CASSFITGTYRVETNEKLFF. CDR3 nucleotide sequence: TGTGCCAGCAGCTTTATTACCGGGACTTACCGTGTAGAAACTAATGAAAAACTGTTTTTT.

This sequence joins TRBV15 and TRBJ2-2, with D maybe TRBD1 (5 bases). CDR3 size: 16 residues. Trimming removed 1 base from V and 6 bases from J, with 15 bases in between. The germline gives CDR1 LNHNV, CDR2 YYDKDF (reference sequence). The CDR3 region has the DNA TGTGCCACCAGCAGAGGACTTGGGCAGGGATCCGGGGAGCTGTTTTTT. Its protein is CATSRGLGQGSGELFF.

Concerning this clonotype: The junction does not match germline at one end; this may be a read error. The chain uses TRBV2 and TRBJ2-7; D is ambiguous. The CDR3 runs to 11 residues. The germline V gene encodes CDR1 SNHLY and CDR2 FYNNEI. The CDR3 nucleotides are TGTGCCGGCAGCCTAGCCTACGAGCAGTACTTC. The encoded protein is CAGSLAYEQYF.

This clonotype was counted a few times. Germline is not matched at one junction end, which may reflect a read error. CDR3 nucleotides: TGTGCCAGCCGTGTCAGAATTCCCGGCTCTGGGGCCAACGTCCCGACTTTC. It specifies CASRVRIPGSGANVPTF. The genes are TRBV6-1 and TRBJ2-6; tentative D call: TRBD1 (5 bases). The CDR3 totals 17 residues. The V gene's germline CDR1 is MNHNS and CDR2 SASEGT.